The T cell receptor beta chain under discussion was sequenced for a study of blood T cells in healthy people across ages. Study results and limitations: The long-lived group displayed more naive CD4+ cells, plus higher diversity, than the aged donors did. Among T cells, TCR beta diversity per million cells dropped roughly linearly as age rose.

Using a J-beta primer mix together with a sample-barcoded 5' primer, a second PCR was run for roughly 6 to 12 cycles. Using its own MiXCR run on the 5' RACE reads, TCRdb lists one record per CDR3 protein. The sample yields 950,000 to 1,200,000 distinct CDR3 sequences, around two fifths seen once. A word on this clonotype: What it recognizes is unknown.

V was clipped by 8 bases and J by 2 bases; unmatched bases: 2. The CDR3 is made up of 15 amino acids. This receptor was obtained from a man aged 18 to 30 in good health. Sequencing was carried out using blood. This sequence joins TRBV12-3 or TRBV12-4 and TRBJ2-3, with 15 bases fitting TRBD2. The CDR3 loop is CASGLAGGLTDTQYF. CDR3 bases: TGTGCCAGCGGACTAGCGGGGGGGCTCACAGATACGCAGTATTTT.